Given below is one TCR beta chain in context. The data were taken from a study of blood T cell repertoires in COVID-19. Study in general: The United States, Italy and Spain were the sources of the acute and convalescent COVID-19 samples. T cells, B-cell-depleted T cells, or PBMCs provided the cDNA or gDNA that served as material.

As processed by the authors: Nucleated cell counts were estimated from reference gene primer amplification. Here immunoSEQ multiplex PCR was the method, and the copy in TCRdb shows in-frame clones only, minus some. V and J calls plus clone size are reproduced from that table; the DNA served to infer D and trimming. The data contain around 46,000 clones, approximately 85% of them seen just once; the ten biggest clones take up roughly 14%. This CDR3 is 15 amino acids long. Per germline, CDR1 SGDLS and CDR2 YYNGEE. Trimming removed 4 bases at V and 1 base at J, with 14 bases between. This TCR was recovered from a human donor in a cohort sampled during active COVID-19. The donor label of this sample is uncertain. The V gene is TRBV9, the J gene TRBJ1-1; D gene ambiguous. The specimen sequenced was peripheral blood. CDR3 region: CASSPHTGANTEAFF. The DNA for the CDR3 is TGTGCCAGCAGCCCGCACACCGGAGCGAACACTGAAGCTTTCTTT.